One sample yielded the 12 T cell receptor beta chains listed below, sequenced in a study of T cells after posttransplantation cyclophosphamide. Repertoires were generated with immunoSEQ multiplex PCR, while TCRdb's copy carries only in-frame clones and drops some. The sample comprises tens of thousands of clones, about 90% of which are singletons, and around 3.2% rests with the top ten. Sequenced sample: PBMCs. The receptors originated from a woman between 50 and 59 years old in good health and a related stem cell transplant donor.

This clone was observed a few times. The J gene is TRBJ1-2, the V gene TRBV5-1, with TRBD1 identical over 8 bases. Unmatched junction bases numbered 19, after V lost 4 bases and J lost 8 bases. Germline CDR1 reads SGHRS; CDR2 reads YFSETQ. The CDR3 consists of 17 residues. CDR3 sequence: CASSPAGTGAGGGGYTF. The CDR3 DNA reads TGCGCCAGCAGCCCCGCCGGGACAGGCGCTGGGGGCGGCGGCTACACCTTC.

The chain combines TRBV28 with TRBJ2-7; a possible D gene is TRBD2 (6 bases). Germline loops: CDR1 MDHEN, CDR2 SYDVKM. V lost 3 bases and J lost 3, with 12 bases in between. The CDR3 sequence is 14 residues long. The chain's CDR3 is CASSLEGISYEQYF. CDR3 DNA: TGTGCCAGCAGTTTGGAGGGAATTAGCTACGAGCAGTACTTC.

The count of this clone is one. The CDR3 region has the DNA TGTGCCAGCAGCTCGCCGGGAATCCTATGGGGCTACACCTTC. Amino acids: CASSSPGILWGYTF. The rearrangement links TRBV5-6 to TRBJ1-2; D is unclear. There are 14 residues in the CDR3. The germline gives CDR1 SGHDT, CDR2 YYEEEE. Trimming removed 3 bases from V and 8 bases from J, with 17 bases in between.

V gene TRBV7-9 combines with J gene TRBJ2-5, with D uncertain. Trimming removed 7 bases from V and 0 bases from J, with 6 bases in between. The CDR3 runs to 12 residues. CDR1 and CDR2 (germline): SEHNR, FQNEAQ (reference sequence). The CDR3, as DNA: TGTGCCAGCACCCTGTACCAAGAGACCCAGTACTTC. It yields the protein CASTLYQETQYF.

The chain joins TRBV19 to TRBJ1-5, with D uncertain. CDR1 LNHDA and CDR2 SQIVND come from the germline V gene (reference sequence). This CDR3 is built from 17 residues. The V end was cut by 5 bases, the J end by 0 bases, with 17 bases between. The CDR3, as DNA: TGTGCCAGTAGTGAGATGCGGCGGTCCTATAGCAATCAGCCCCAGCATTTT. This codes for CASSEMRRSYSNQPQHF.

The CDR3 DNA sequence: TGTGCCAGCATCCAGGGGGGTGAGCACGAGCAGTACTTC. As protein: CASIQGGEHEQYF. The V and J genes are TRBV28 and TRBJ2-7; tentatively, D is TRBD1 (7 bases). Germline V CDR1 and CDR2: MDHEN, SYDVKM. V lost 7 bases, J lost 5 bases, and 15 bases lay in between. The CDR3 has 13 amino acids.

The chain has TRBV5-1 and TRBJ2-1; possible D gene TRBD1, 6 bases. Per germline, CDR1 SGHRS and CDR2 YFSETQ. The V and J ends lost 6 bases and 6 bases respectively, with 19 bases between them. The CDR3 extends over 15 amino acids. The CDR3 spells CASTRGTGFGNEQFF. The DNA for the CDR3 is TGCGCCAGCACGAGGGGGACGGGGTTTGGCAATGAGCAGTTCTTC.

The chain employs TRBV11-2 and TRBJ2-7; TRBD2 aligns across 9 bases. The ends lost 7 bases at V and 5 bases at J; junction bases unmatched: 9. CDR1 and CDR2 (germline): SGHAT, FQNNGV. The CDR3 has 14 amino acids. The CDR3 sequence: CASTFSGSQDEQYF. The CDR3 DNA reads as TGTGCCAGCACCTTTAGCGGGAGCCAGGACGAGCAGTACTTC.

This chain's CDR3 is CASIGGPTYNEQFF. For the CDR3, the DNA is TGTGCCAGCATTGGAGGGCCAACCTACAATGAGCAGTTCTTC. The chain couples TRBV6-1 to TRBJ2-1; D is possibly TRBD2 (6 bases). The V and J ends lost 7 bases and 2 bases respectively, with 12 bases between them. This CDR3 spans 14 amino acids. Germline CDR1 MNHNS, CDR2 SASEGT.

This rearrangement joins TRBV12-5 to TRBJ2-2; D is undetermined. Per germline, CDR1 LGHNT and CDR2 FRNRAP. V gave up 2 bases and J gave up 4 bases, with 8 bases separating them. The CDR3 extends over 14 amino acids. CDR3 region: CASGLTTATGELFF. As DNA, the CDR3 is TGTGCTAGTGGTTTGACTACTGCCACCGGGGAGCTGTTTTTT. Filled out from reference TRBV12-5 and TRBJ2-2, the complete variable domain reads DARVTQTPRHKVTEMGQEVTMRCQPILGHNTVFWYRQTMMQGLELLAYFRNRAPLDDSGMPKDRFSAEMPDATLATLKIQPSEPRDSAVYFCASGLTTATGELFFGEGSRLTVL.

V usage is TRBV12-5 and J usage is TRBJ1-3; the D is unclear. From germline, CDR1 is LGHNT and CDR2 FRNRAP. V lost 4 bases, J lost 2 bases, and 9 bases lay in between. This CDR3 spans 14 amino acids. CDR3: CASGSGFPGNTIYF. CDR3 nucleotide sequence: TGTGCTAGTGGTTCGGGGTTTCCTGGAAACACCATATATTTT.

The rearrangement uses TRBV28 and TRBJ1-4; the D gene is possibly TRBD1 (5 bases). This CDR3 spans 14 amino acids. Germline CDR1 and CDR2: MDHEN and SYDVKM. Deletions cut 4 bases from V and 2 bases from J, with 8 bases between. CDR3 residues: CASSYGGTNEKLFF. The CDR3 DNA reads TGTGCCAGCAGTTATGGGGGGACTAATGAAAAACTGTTTTTT.